The next 26 T cell receptor beta chains were all read from a single sample in a study of blood T cell repertoires in COVID-19. Sequencing used immunoSEQ multiplex PCR; TCRdb keeps in-frame clones, though not all of them. Of roughly 400,000 clones listed, approximately 86% are singletons. Sequenced sample: PBMCs or T cells enriched from blood (not recorded which). The receptors here all came from a woman in her forties with acute COVID-19.

This sequence joins TRBV18 and TRBJ2-6; 11 bases align to TRBD1. The CDR3 runs to 17 residues. The germline V gene encodes CDR1 KGHSH and CDR2 LQKENI. V trimming: 3 bases; J trimming: 0 bases; junction bases outside the gene matches: 1. For the CDR3, the DNA is TGTGCCAGCTCACCCGGGACAGGGGGCTCTGGGGCCAACGTCCTGACTTTC. Translated: CASSPGTGGSGANVLTF.

The chain carries TRBV6-5 and TRBJ1-5; a possible D gene is TRBD1 (5 bases). The CDR3 contains 13 residues. V shed 6 bases and J shed 3 bases, with 9 bases lying between them. CDR1 is MNHEY and CDR2 is SVGAGI in the germline V gene. CDR3 sequence: CASRLDNNQPQHF. The DNA of the CDR3 is TGTGCCAGCAGGCTGGACAACAATCAGCCCCAGCATTTT.

This chain links TRBV6-1 with TRBJ1-2; 8 bases fit TRBD1. The CDR3 covers 13 residues. V shed 5 bases, J shed 14 bases, and the junction held 13 bases outside the gene matches. Germline lookup yields CDR1 MNHNS and CDR2 SASEGT. In DNA, the CDR3 is TGTGCCAGCAGTCTTGGACAGGGTCAACAAAGAACCTTC. As protein: CASSLGQGQQRTF.

CDR3 in amino acids: CASSLSRQFQGPGKNIQYF. In DNA form, the CDR3 reads TGTGCCAGCAGTTTATCCCGCCAATTCCAGGGGCCAGGCAAAAACATTCAGTACTTC. This chain connects TRBV27 to TRBJ2-4; tentatively, D is TRBD1 (6 bases). Deletions cut 0 bases from V and 3 bases from J, with 21 bases between. The CDR3 loop spans 19 amino acids. Per germline, CDR1 MNHEY and CDR2 SMNVEV (reference sequence).

The chain carries TRBV3-1 (or the pseudogene TRBV3-2) and TRBJ1-1; D gene unclear. Germline lookup yields CDR1 LGHDT and CDR2 YNNKEL (reference sequence). Trimming took 2 bases from V and 3 from J, leaving 13 bases between them. The CDR3 is 15 amino acids. CDR3 nucleotide sequence: TGTGCCAGCAGCCAATCGATCAGGCGGGACACTGAAGCTTTCTTT. It yields the protein CASSQSIRRDTEAFF.

This chain joins TRBV19 and TRBJ1-2; D remains ambiguous. Trimming stripped 3 bases from V and 0 bases from J, with 17 bases between. The CDR3 runs 17 residues. Germline V lookup: CDR1 LNHDA, CDR2 SQIVND (reference sequence). CDR3 in amino acids: CASSIPRVTSTNYGYTF. The DNA for the CDR3 is TGTGCCAGTAGTATTCCCCGGGTCACCTCGACTAACTATGGCTACACCTTC. Supplemented by reference TRBV19 and TRBJ1-2, the full variable domain reads DGGITQSPKYLFRKEGQNVTLSCEQNLNHDAMYWYRQDPGQGLRLIYYSQIVNDFQKGDIAEGYSVSREKKESFPLTVTSAQKNPTAFYLCASSIPRVTSTNYGYTFGSGTRLTVV.

The genes are TRBV5-8 and TRBJ1-1; D possibly corresponds to TRBD1 (6 bases). Germline V gives CDR1 SGHTS, CDR2 YDEGEE. V lost 5 bases and J 4 bases, leaving 18 bases between the germline ends. The CDR3 totals 15 residues. CDR3 loop: CASRHGQREGTEAFF. As DNA, the CDR3 is TGTGCCAGCAGACACGGACAGAGGGAAGGCACTGAAGCTTTCTTT. Full variable domain (missing parts from reference TRBV5-8 and TRBJ1-1): EAGVTQSPTHLIKTRGQQATLRCSPISGHTSVYWYQQALGLGLQFLLWYDEGEERNRGNFPPRFSGRQFPNYSSELNVNALELEDSALYLCASRHGQREGTEAFFGQGTRLTVV.

The chain joins TRBV30 to TRBJ1-2; tentatively, D is TRBD1 (6 bases). V was trimmed by 2 bases and J by 8 bases, leaving 15 bases between them. Germline loops: CDR1 GTSNPN, CDR2 SVGIG (reference sequence). This CDR3 is 13 amino acids long. The CDR3 protein is CAWSRGGPGGYTF. The CDR3 nucleotides are TGTGCCTGGAGTAGGGGGGGGCCTGGGGGCTACACCTTC.

The chain is built from TRBV7-8 and TRBJ2-7, with TRBD1 matching 7 bases. The germline V gene encodes CDR1 SGHVS and CDR2 FQNEAQ. V was clipped by 1 base and J by 0 bases; unmatched bases: 3. The CDR3 is 15 residues long. CDR3 nucleotides: TGTGCCAGCAGCTTAGGGTGGGACAGCTCCTACGAGCAGTACTTC. It specifies CASSLGWDSSYEQYF.

This clone showed up just a few times. This rearrangement joins TRBV15 to TRBJ2-4; tentative D call: TRBD1 (6 bases). The ends were cut back, 0 bases at V and 8 bases at J, with 11 bases in the middle. Germline CDR1 is LNHNV and CDR2 is YYDKDF (reference sequence). This CDR3 region has 14 residues. The CDR3 sequence is CATSREVQGDIQYF. CDR3 DNA sequence: TGTGCCACCAGCAGAGAGGTACAGGGAGACATTCAGTACTTC.

CDR3 residues: CASSQDSQGLGTEAFF. CDR3 coding DNA: TGTGCCAGCAGCCAAGATTCACAGGGGCTGGGCACTGAAGCTTTCTTT. The rearrangement links TRBV4-2 to TRBJ1-1, with 7 bases identical to TRBD1. The CDR3 is made up of 16 amino acids. The V and J ends lost 0 bases and 4 bases, in that order; junction bases with no gene match: 8. The germline V gene encodes CDR1 LGHNA and CDR2 YNFKEQ.

The chain couples TRBV19 to TRBJ1-3; maybe TRBD1 (6 bases). This CDR3 comprises 16 residues. V lost 9 bases and J 0 bases, leaving 18 bases between the germline ends. Per germline, CDR1 LNHDA and CDR2 SQIVND (reference sequence). This CDR3 reads CASGRGTVPSGNTIYF. The CDR3 DNA is TGTGCCAGCGGAAGGGGGACCGTGCCCTCTGGAAACACCATATATTTT.

The table lists this clone with a few counts. The chain joins TRBV4-1 to TRBJ2-5, with D possibly TRBD2 on 5 matching bases. The CDR3 is 13 amino acids. The germline V and J ends were trimmed by 1 base and 5 bases, with 8 bases remaining between them. CDR1 is MGHRA and CDR2 is YSYEKL in the germline V gene. CDR3 loop: CASSQVGVETQYF. CDR3 in DNA: TGCGCCAGCAGCCAAGTCGGGGTCGAGACCCAGTACTTC.

The chain employs TRBV10-2 and TRBJ1-2; 8 nucleotides match TRBD1. The CDR3 extends over 13 amino acids. V shed 6 bases and J 5 bases; nucleotides not matched to a gene: 5. The germline V gene encodes CDR1 WSHSY and CDR2 SAAADI. For the CDR3, the DNA is TGCGCCAGCAGGGAGACAGGGGATTATGGCTACACCTTC. Protein: CASRETGDYGYTF.

The chain carries TRBV4-1 and TRBJ1-4, with 10 bases fitting TRBD1. CDR1 and CDR2 (germline): MGHRA, YSYEKL. J was trimmed by 4 bases and V by 7 bases; bases with no gene match: 12. The CDR3 is 17 residues long. The DNA for the CDR3 is TGCGCCAGCAAATCGGGGACAGGGGTGAAGTTTAATGAAAAACTGTTTTTT. Amino acid sequence: CASKSGTGVKFNEKLFF.

J is TRBJ1-1 and V is TRBV2; 7 bases are shared with TRBD1. The CDR3 extends over 15 amino acids. After removal of 6 bases from V and 1 base from J, the junction contained 8 bases not matched to a gene. Germline V CDR1 and CDR2: SNHLY, FYNNEI. The CDR3, as DNA: TGTGCCAGCAGACCAAGACAGGGACAGAACACTGAAGCTTTCTTT. This gives the protein CASRPRQGQNTEAFF.

V is TRBV29-1 and J is TRBJ1-2, with a possible D match to TRBD1 (5 bases). The CDR3 contains 14 residues. The V gene lost 7 bases and the J gene lost 2 bases, with 17 bases spanning the gap. CDR1 and CDR2 from the germline V gene are SQVTM and ANQGSEA. The CDR3 loop is CSAGGRESNYGYTF. In DNA form, the CDR3 reads TGCAGCGCCGGGGGTCGGGAATCGAACTATGGCTACACCTTC.

V and J are TRBV5-1 and TRBJ2-1; 12 nucleotides line up with TRBD2. The CDR3 has 16 amino acids. The trim removed 5 bases at V and 1 base at J, leaving 4 bases unmatched. CDR1 is SGHRS and CDR2 is YFSETQ in the germline V gene. This CDR3 is CASRSSGGVSYNEQFF. CDR3 DNA: TGCGCCAGCAGGTCTAGCGGGGGGGTATCCTACAATGAGCAGTTCTTC.

J is TRBJ1-2 and V is TRBV15; D remains ambiguous. Germline lookup yields CDR1 LNHNV and CDR2 YYDKDF (reference sequence). Trimming cost V 0 bases and J 3 bases, with 5 bases left between them. This CDR3 contains 13 residues. In DNA, the CDR3 is TGTGCCACCAGCAGAGATCCCGACTATGGCTACACCTTC. It codes for CATSRDPDYGYTF.

This chain connects TRBV5-1 to TRBJ1-2; 8 positions agree with TRBD1. Per the germline V gene, CDR1 is SGHRS and CDR2 is YFSETQ. There are 14 residues in the CDR3. The V and J ends lost 4 bases and 4 bases, in that order; junction bases with no gene match: 6. In DNA form, the CDR3 reads TGCGCCAGCAGCATCGGACAGGGCCCCTATGGCTACACCTTC. It is translated as CASSIGQGPYGYTF.

The chain joins TRBV6-4 to TRBJ1-5, with 9 nucleotides matching TRBD1. The CDR3 loop spans 13 amino acids. Germline assignment: CDR1 MRHNA and CDR2 SNTAGT. V was clipped by 4 bases and J by 6 bases; unmatched bases: 1. The DNA of the CDR3 is TGTGCCAGCAGTGTGGACAGGGGTCAGCCCCAGCATTTT. Its protein product is CASSVDRGQPQHF.

In regard to this clone: A read error may explain this, as a much larger clone is one base away. The chain couples TRBV5-5 to TRBJ1-4; D call uncertain. The CDR3 extends over 14 amino acids. From germline, CDR1 is SGHKS and CDR2 YYEKEE (reference sequence). The V end lost 2 bases, the J end lost 0 bases, and 5 bases lay between the germline ends. DNA of the CDR3: TGTGCCAGCAGCTTTCTCTCAACTAATGAAAAACTGTTTTTT. As protein: CASSFLSTNEKLFF.

The chain recombines TRBV14 with TRBJ2-5; TRBD1 is a possible D gene (5 bases). V was cut by 5 bases and J by 5 bases, with 18 bases left in between. CDR1 is SGHDN, CDR2 FVKESK, per germline. CDR3 length: 15 residues. CDR3 nucleotides: TGTGCCAGCAGCTACAGGTTCCTACTGTGGGAGACCCAGTACTTC. Translating it yields CASSYRFLLWETQYF.

This clone was seen a single time. CDR3 DNA sequence: TGCGCCAGCAGCTTGGCTGGACAGGGAGCAGGAAACACCATATATTTT. Amino acids: CASSLAGQGAGNTIYF. The V gene is TRBV5-1, the J gene TRBJ1-3, with 8 bases that match TRBD1. This CDR3 has 16 amino acids. The V segment lost 0 bases and the J segment 4 bases; nucleotides outside the gene matches: 6. CDR1 and CDR2 from the germline V gene are SGHRS and YFSETQ.

V gene TRBV10-2 combines with J gene TRBJ1-1; the D is unclear. This CDR3 is 14 amino acids long. V gave up 4 bases and J gave up 1 base, with 10 bases separating them. Germline CDR1 WSHSY, CDR2 SAAADI. Here the CDR3 reads CASSGRLENTEAFF. CDR3 DNA: TGCGCCAGCAGTGGGCGGCTCGAGAACACTGAAGCTTTCTTT.

The CDR3 reads CASKFGRGEKLFF. The CDR3 DNA sequence: TGTGCCAGCAAATTCGGGAGAGGCGAAAAACTGTTTTTT. The chain uses TRBV2 and TRBJ1-4; D ambiguous. The germline CDR1 and CDR2 sequences are SNHLY and FYNNEI. The CDR3 totals 13 residues. V lost 7 bases and J 8 bases, leaving 14 bases between the germline ends.